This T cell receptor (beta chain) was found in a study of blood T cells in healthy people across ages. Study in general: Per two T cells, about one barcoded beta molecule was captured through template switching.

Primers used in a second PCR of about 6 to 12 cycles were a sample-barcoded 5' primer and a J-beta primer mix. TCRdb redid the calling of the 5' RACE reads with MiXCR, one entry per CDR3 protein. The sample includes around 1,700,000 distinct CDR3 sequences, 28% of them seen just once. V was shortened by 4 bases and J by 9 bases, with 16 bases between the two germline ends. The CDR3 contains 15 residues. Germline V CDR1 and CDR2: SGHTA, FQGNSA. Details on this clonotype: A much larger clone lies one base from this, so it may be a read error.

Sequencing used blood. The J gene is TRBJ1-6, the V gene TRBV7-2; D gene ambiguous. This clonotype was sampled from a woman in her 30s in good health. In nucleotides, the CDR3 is TGTGCCAGCAGCTCCCCGGACGGACGTGGTTCACCCCTCCACTTT. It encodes CASSSPDGRGSPLHF.